This is a list of T cell receptor beta chains from one sample in a study of radiotherapy plus CTLA-4 blockade in lung cancer. Generated by immunoSEQ multiplex PCR, the TCRdb table keeps only in-frame clones and is missing some. Here the sample spans just over 35,000 clones, more than 70% being singletons. The sample here was peripheral blood, taken from a patient treated with radiotherapy plus ipilimumab. These receptor sequences come from a human donor with non-small cell lung cancer who had stable disease on radiotherapy plus ipilimumab. Both conserved end residues are part of each CDR3. The order of the fields is V gene, clone size, J gene, D gene, CDR3 protein, CDR3 DNA. The D gene is left open where the match is weak. Rows may omit the clone size; those that give it use once, few, many or a size class.

v_call: TRBV6-5
clone_size: once
j_call: TRBJ1-5
d_call: -
cdr3_aa: CASSYSGAGDQPQHF
cdr3_nt: TGTGCCAGCAGTTACTCGGGGGCAGGGGACCAGCCCCAGCATTTT

v_call: TRBV19
clone_size: -
j_call: TRBJ1-6
d_call: TRBD1
cdr3_aa: CASSTGDRTYNSPLHF
cdr3_nt: TGTGCCAGTAGCACAGGGGATAGGACCTATAATTCACCCCTCCACTTT

v_call: TRBV5-1
clone_size: medium-sized
j_call: TRBJ2-4
d_call: -
cdr3_aa: CASSFGQAQNIQYF
cdr3_nt: TGCGCCAGCAGCTTTGGGCAAGCTCAAAACATTCAGTACTTC

v_call: TRBV7-9
clone_size: -
j_call: TRBJ1-1
d_call: -
cdr3_aa: CASSLNTALNTEAFF
cdr3_nt: TGTGCCAGCAGCTTAAACACAGCTCTTAACACTGAAGCTTTCTTT

v_call: TRBV30
clone_size: -
j_call: TRBJ2-1
d_call: TRBD2
cdr3_aa: CAWRAGRRVDEQFF
cdr3_nt: TGTGCCTGGAGAGCGGGACGACGGGTGGATGAGCAGTTCTTC

v_call: TRBV7-3
clone_size: -
j_call: TRBJ1-2
d_call: TRBD1
cdr3_aa: CASSFDRGGTGYTF
cdr3_nt: TGTGCCAGCAGCTTTGACAGGGGAGGTACTGGCTACACCTTC

v_call: TRBV27
clone_size: -
j_call: TRBJ1-1
d_call: -
cdr3_aa: CASSLSDRLRGLNTEAFF
cdr3_nt: TGTGCCAGCAGTTTATCAGACAGGCTTAGAGGGTTGAACACTGAAGCTTTCTTT

v_call: TRBV5-8
clone_size: once
j_call: TRBJ1-5
d_call: -
cdr3_aa: CASSLGTGYSNQPQHF
cdr3_nt: TGTGCCAGCAGCTTGGGGACGGGGTACAGCAATCAGCCCCAGCATTTT

v_call: TRBV11-3
clone_size: -
j_call: TRBJ2-5
d_call: -
cdr3_aa: CASSLGSAYQETQYF
cdr3_nt: TGTGCCAGCAGCTTGGGTAGCGCGTACCAAGAGACCCAGTACTTC

v_call: TRBV5-8
clone_size: -
j_call: TRBJ1-1
d_call: -
cdr3_aa: CASSFRGTEAFF
cdr3_nt: TGTGCCAGCAGCTTTAGGGGGACTGAAGCTTTCTTT

v_call: TRBV11-2
clone_size: -
j_call: TRBJ2-6
d_call: -
cdr3_aa: CASSLVPRGSSGANVLTF
cdr3_nt: TGTGCCAGCAGCTTAGTCCCGCGGGGCAGCTCTGGGGCCAACGTCCTGACTTTC

v_call: TRBV7-8
clone_size: few
j_call: TRBJ2-7
d_call: -
cdr3_aa: CASNLNDGSYEQYF
cdr3_nt: TGTGCCAGCAACCTCAACGACGGGTCCTACGAGCAGTACTTC

v_call: TRBV7-3
clone_size: -
j_call: TRBJ2-3
d_call: TRBD2
cdr3_aa: CASSPLARGDTQYF
cdr3_nt: TGTGCCAGCAGCCCACTAGCGCGGGGGGATACGCAGTATTTT

v_call: TRBV27
clone_size: -
j_call: TRBJ2-2
d_call: -
cdr3_aa: CASRPIDRNTGELFF
cdr3_nt: TGTGCCAGCAGACCGATTGACAGGAACACCGGGGAGCTGTTTTTT

v_call: TRBV27
clone_size: -
j_call: TRBJ1-5
d_call: TRBD1
cdr3_aa: CASSYRGRRQPQHF
cdr3_nt: TGTGCCAGCAGTTACAGGGGGCGCCGGCAGCCCCAGCATTTT

v_call: TRBV27
clone_size: -
j_call: TRBJ2-3
d_call: TRBD1
cdr3_aa: CASSSPGQGKDTQYF
cdr3_nt: TGTGCCAGCAGTTCACCGGGACAGGGTAAAGATACGCAGTATTTT

v_call: TRBV27
clone_size: -
j_call: TRBJ1-4
d_call: -
cdr3_aa: CASREAGVGEKLFF
cdr3_nt: TGTGCCAGCAGAGAGGCAGGGGTGGGTGAAAAACTGTTTTTT

v_call: TRBV6-1
clone_size: -
j_call: TRBJ1-1
d_call: TRBD1
cdr3_aa: CASSAGGWNAFF
cdr3_nt: TGTGCCAGCAGCGCAGGGGGCTGGAATGCTTTCTTT

v_call: TRBV9
clone_size: -
j_call: TRBJ2-1
d_call: -
cdr3_aa: CASSPRTFNEQFF
cdr3_nt: TGTGCCAGCAGCCCTAGGACTTTTAATGAGCAGTTCTTC

v_call: TRBV27
clone_size: -
j_call: TRBJ2-7
d_call: TRBD1
cdr3_aa: CASSRIGDRGLGEQYF
cdr3_nt: TGTGCCAGCAGTCGAATAGGGGACAGGGGGCTTGGAGAGCAGTACTTC

v_call: TRBV11-2
clone_size: -
j_call: TRBJ2-4
d_call: -
cdr3_aa: CASSGLRGIRNIQYF
cdr3_nt: TGTGCCAGCAGCGGCCTCAGGGGAATCAGAAACATTCAGTACTTC

v_call: TRBV21-1
clone_size: -
j_call: TRBJ2-5
d_call: -
cdr3_aa: CASSGIDRGPRETQYF
cdr3_nt: TGTGCCAGCAGCGGAATTGACAGGGGGCCGCGGGAGACCCAGTACTTC

v_call: TRBV28
clone_size: -
j_call: TRBJ2-7
d_call: -
cdr3_aa: CASSSHRELVGSEQYF
cdr3_nt: TGTGCCAGCAGTAGTCATAGGGAGTTGGTGGGGTCCGAGCAGTACTTC

v_call: TRBV15
clone_size: -
j_call: TRBJ1-3
d_call: -
cdr3_aa: CATSSLNSGNTIYF
cdr3_nt: TGTGCCACCAGCAGCCTTAACTCTGGAAACACCATATATTTT

v_call: TRBV5-6
clone_size: once
j_call: TRBJ2-3
d_call: -
cdr3_aa: CASSAEWSGSTDTQYF
cdr3_nt: TGTGCCAGCAGCGCGGAGTGGAGCGGGAGCACAGATACGCAGTATTTT

v_call: TRBV11-2
clone_size: -
j_call: TRBJ2-5
d_call: TRBD2
cdr3_aa: CASSLEYGGKETQYF
cdr3_nt: TGTGCCAGCAGCTTAGAATACGGGGGGAAAGAGACCCAGTACTTC

v_call: TRBV7-2
clone_size: -
j_call: TRBJ2-7
d_call: TRBD2
cdr3_aa: CASSLASGSYEQYF
cdr3_nt: TGTGCCAGCAGCTTAGCTAGCGGGTCCTACGAGCAGTACTTC

v_call: TRBV4-1
clone_size: -
j_call: TRBJ2-6
d_call: TRBD2
cdr3_aa: CASSQDGLASSSGANVLTF
cdr3_nt: TGCGCCAGCAGCCAAGACGGACTAGCGTCCTCCTCTGGGGCCAACGTCCTGACTTTC

v_call: TRBV6-1
clone_size: -
j_call: TRBJ1-5
d_call: -
cdr3_aa: CASSEYNQPQHF
cdr3_nt: TGTGCCAGCAGTGAATACAATCAGCCCCAGCATTTT

v_call: TRBV27
clone_size: -
j_call: TRBJ2-1
d_call: TRBD1
cdr3_aa: CASSPRWAGGYNEQFF
cdr3_nt: TGTGCCAGCAGTCCCCGGTGGGCAGGGGGCTACAATGAGCAGTTCTTC

v_call: TRBV5-4
clone_size: -
j_call: TRBJ2-5
d_call: -
cdr3_aa: CASSPENLRPETQYF
cdr3_nt: TGTGCCAGCAGCCCGGAGAACCTGAGGCCGGAGACCCAGTACTTC

v_call: TRBV12-2
clone_size: -
j_call: TRBJ1-4
d_call: -
cdr3_aa: CASRHGDGQRGIEKLFF
cdr3_nt: TGTGCAAGTCGCCATGGGGACGGACAGCGGGGAATTGAAAAACTGTTTTTT

v_call: TRBV28
clone_size: -
j_call: TRBJ1-4
d_call: -
cdr3_aa: CASSSLQAVNNEKLFF
cdr3_nt: TGTGCCAGCAGTTCGTTACAGGCCGTTAATAATGAAAAACTGTTTTTT

v_call: TRBV27
clone_size: -
j_call: TRBJ2-7
d_call: TRBD1
cdr3_aa: CASKRRGQGADEQYF
cdr3_nt: TGTGCCAGCAAACGGAGAGGACAGGGGGCTGACGAGCAGTACTTC

v_call: TRBV7-2
clone_size: -
j_call: TRBJ2-7
d_call: -
cdr3_aa: CASSYVEAGSYQYF
cdr3_nt: TGTGCCAGCAGTTACGTGGAGGCGGGATCCTACCAGTACTTC

v_call: TRBV27
clone_size: -
j_call: TRBJ2-5
d_call: -
cdr3_aa: CASKGAGGGQETQYF
cdr3_nt: TGTGCCAGCAAGGGGGCGGGAGGAGGCCAAGAGACCCAGTACTTC

v_call: TRBV9
clone_size: -
j_call: TRBJ2-7
d_call: -
cdr3_aa: CASSVLGSSYEQYF
cdr3_nt: TGTGCCAGCAGCGTATTGGGCAGTTCCTACGAGCAGTACTTC

v_call: TRBV30
clone_size: once
j_call: TRBJ2-1
d_call: TRBD2
cdr3_aa: CAFIAGETPYNEQFF
cdr3_nt: TGTGCCTTCATAGCGGGAGAGACACCCTACAATGAGCAGTTCTTC

v_call: TRBV4-3
clone_size: -
j_call: TRBJ2-2
d_call: TRBD2
cdr3_aa: CASSQDAAGANTGELFF
cdr3_nt: TGCGCCAGCAGCCAAGATGCAGCGGGAGCGAACACCGGGGAGCTGTTTTTT

v_call: TRBV2
clone_size: -
j_call: TRBJ2-7
d_call: -
cdr3_aa: CASSDPNEQYF
cdr3_nt: TGTGCCAGCAGTGACCCCAACGAGCAGTACTTC

v_call: TRBV10-3
clone_size: few
j_call: TRBJ2-3
d_call: -
cdr3_aa: CAISEGGSGGRTDTQYF
cdr3_nt: TGTGCCATCAGTGAAGGGGGCAGCGGCGGGAGGACAGATACGCAGTATTTT

v_call: TRBV7-6
clone_size: -
j_call: TRBJ2-1
d_call: TRBD2
cdr3_aa: CASSFDSGTSGRYEQFF
cdr3_nt: TGTGCCAGCAGCTTCGACTCCGGGACTAGCGGGAGATATGAGCAGTTCTTC

v_call: TRBV7-3
clone_size: -
j_call: TRBJ2-7
d_call: TRBD2
cdr3_aa: CASSLGGGYEQYF
cdr3_nt: TGTGCCAGCAGCTTAGGGGGGGGTTACGAGCAGTACTTC

v_call: TRBV4-3
clone_size: -
j_call: TRBJ2-1
d_call: -
cdr3_aa: CASSQELRNSYNEQFF
cdr3_nt: TGCGCCAGCAGCCAAGAACTGAGAAACTCCTACAATGAGCAGTTCTTC

v_call: TRBV7-2
clone_size: -
j_call: TRBJ2-1
d_call: TRBD2
cdr3_aa: CASSLRAGVAYNEQFF
cdr3_nt: TGTGCCAGCAGCTTACGGGCGGGAGTCGCATACAATGAGCAGTTCTTC

v_call: TRBV15
clone_size: -
j_call: TRBJ1-2
d_call: TRBD1
cdr3_aa: CATSPGDRGSYTF
cdr3_nt: TGTGCCACCAGCCCGGGGGACAGGGGTAGCTACACCTTC

v_call: TRBV9
clone_size: once
j_call: TRBJ2-2
d_call: TRBD1
cdr3_aa: CASSVGQGAGGELFF
cdr3_nt: TGTGCCAGCAGCGTGGGACAGGGGGCGGGAGGGGAGCTGTTTTTT

v_call: TRBV5-1
clone_size: -
j_call: TRBJ1-4
d_call: TRBD1
cdr3_aa: CASSLSQGQGEKLFF
cdr3_nt: TGCGCCAGCAGCCTTTCACAGGGGCAGGGTGAAAAACTGTTTTTT

v_call: TRBV10-1
clone_size: -
j_call: TRBJ2-3
d_call: -
cdr3_aa: CASSDLLTGTTDTQYF
cdr3_nt: TGCGCCAGCAGTGACCTCTTGACAGGAACCACAGATACGCAGTATTTT

v_call: TRBV28
clone_size: -
j_call: TRBJ1-6
d_call: -
cdr3_aa: CASSLTANSPLHF
cdr3_nt: TGTGCCAGCAGCCTGACAGCCAATTCACCCCTCCACTTT

v_call: TRBV28
clone_size: -
j_call: TRBJ2-7
d_call: TRBD2
cdr3_aa: CASNVLAGVGSSYEQYF
cdr3_nt: TGTGCCAGCAATGTACTAGCGGGAGTCGGAAGCTCCTACGAGCAGTACTTC

v_call: TRBV2
clone_size: once
j_call: TRBJ2-2
d_call: -
cdr3_aa: CASSARELNTGELFF
cdr3_nt: TGTGCCAGCAGTGCAAGGGAGTTGAACACCGGGGAGCTGTTTTTT

v_call: TRBV7-2
clone_size: -
j_call: TRBJ2-7
d_call: TRBD1
cdr3_aa: CASSQQGYYEQYF
cdr3_nt: TGTGCCAGCAGCCAACAGGGGTACTACGAGCAGTACTTC

v_call: TRBV5-6
clone_size: -
j_call: TRBJ1-2
d_call: TRBD1
cdr3_aa: CASSFPRGQSYGYTF
cdr3_nt: TGTGCCAGCAGCTTCCCCAGGGGGCAAAGCTATGGCTACACCTTC

v_call: TRBV7-9
clone_size: once
j_call: TRBJ2-1
d_call: TRBD2
cdr3_aa: CASSLGREHRYNEQFF
cdr3_nt: TGTGCCAGCAGCTTAGGGCGGGAGCATCGGTACAATGAGCAGTTCTTC

v_call: TRBV30
clone_size: few
j_call: TRBJ1-6
d_call: TRBD1
cdr3_aa: CAWSRGQDNSPLHF
cdr3_nt: TGTGCCTGGAGTCGGGGACAGGATAATTCACCCCTCCACTTT